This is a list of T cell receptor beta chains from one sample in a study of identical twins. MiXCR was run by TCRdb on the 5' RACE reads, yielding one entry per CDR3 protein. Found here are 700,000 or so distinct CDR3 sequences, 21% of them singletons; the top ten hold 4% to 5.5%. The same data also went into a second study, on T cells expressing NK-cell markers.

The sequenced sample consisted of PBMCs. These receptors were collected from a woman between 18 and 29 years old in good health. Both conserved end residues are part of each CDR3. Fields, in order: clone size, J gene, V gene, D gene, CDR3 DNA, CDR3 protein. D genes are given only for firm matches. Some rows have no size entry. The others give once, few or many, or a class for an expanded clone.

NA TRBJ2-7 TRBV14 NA TGTGCCAGCAGCCAAGACAGGCAAATCTACGAGCAGTACTTC CASSQDRQIYEQYF
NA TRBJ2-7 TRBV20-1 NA TGCAGTGCTAGAGGGGACATCTACGAGCAGTACTTC CSARGDIYEQYF
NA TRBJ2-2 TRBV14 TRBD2 TGTGCCAGCAGCCGACTTAGCGGGACCACCGGGGAGCTGTTTTTT CASSRLSGTTGELFF
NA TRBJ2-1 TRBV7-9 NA TGTGCCAGCAGCGGGGGGGCTAGTGAGCAGTTCTTC CASSGGASEQFF
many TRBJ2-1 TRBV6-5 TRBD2 TGTGCCAGCAGTTACTCGATGGAGGGGCTAGCGGGACAACATGAGCAGTTCTTC CASSYSMEGLAGQHEQFF
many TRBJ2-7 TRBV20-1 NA TGCAGTGCTCTGGAGGGGCTCTACGAGCAGTACTTC CSALEGLYEQYF
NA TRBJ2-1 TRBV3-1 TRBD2 TGTGCCAGCAGCCAGCGTACTAGCGGAGCCTACAATGAGCAGTTCTTC CASSQRTSGAYNEQFF
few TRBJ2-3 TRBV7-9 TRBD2 TGTGCCAGCAGCTTGGGGACTAGCTTCCCGCAGTATTTT CASSLGTSFPQYF
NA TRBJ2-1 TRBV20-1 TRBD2 TGCAGTGCGAATCAGCGGGAAGGGTCCTACAATGAGCAGTTCTTC CSANQREGSYNEQFF
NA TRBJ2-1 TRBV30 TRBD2 TGTGCCTCTAGCGGGCTCCTCTACAATGAGCAGTTCTTC CASSGLLYNEQFF
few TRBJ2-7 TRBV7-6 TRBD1 TGTGCCAGCGGTACAGGGGCCAGCTCCTACGAGCAGTACTTC CASGTGASSYEQYF
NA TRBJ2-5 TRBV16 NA TGTGCCAGCAGCTCCGACTTCCAAGAGACCCAGTACTTC CASSSDFQETQYF
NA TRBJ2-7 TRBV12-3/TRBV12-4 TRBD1 TGTGCCAGCAGTTTTGGGCAGGGGGCAGTCGACGAGCAGTACTTC CASSFGQGAVDEQYF
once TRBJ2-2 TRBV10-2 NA TGCGCCACCACCGTCGCCGGGGAGCTGTTTTTT CATTVAGELFF
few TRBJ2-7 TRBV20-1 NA TGCAGTGCTATTAAAGAGACTAGACACTCCGAGCAGTACTTC CSAIKETRHSEQYF
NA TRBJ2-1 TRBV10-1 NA TGCGCCAGCAGCCTCTCCCCGCAGGGAGGGCAGTTCTTC CASSLSPQGGQFF
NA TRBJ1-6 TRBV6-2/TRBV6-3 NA TGTGCCAGCAGTTACCGTAACAGGGATAATTCACCCCTCCACTTT CASSYRNRDNSPLHF
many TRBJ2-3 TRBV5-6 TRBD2 TGTGCCAGCAGACACGACCGGGGGAGGGCAGATACGCAGTATTTT CASRHDRGRADTQYF
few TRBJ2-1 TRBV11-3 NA TGTGCCAGCAGCCTCTACCATTACAAACCAGCACCTGAGCAGTTCTTC CASSLYHYKPAPEQFF
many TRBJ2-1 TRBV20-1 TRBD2 TGCAGTGCGACTAGCGGGGGGGTCAATGAGCAGTTCTTC CSATSGGVNEQFF
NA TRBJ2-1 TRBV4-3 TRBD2 TGCGCCAGCAGCCAAGAAAGAAGATCTAGCGGGAGCCTGAATGAGCAGTTCTTC CASSQERRSSGSLNEQFF
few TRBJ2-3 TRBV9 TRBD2 TGTGCCAGCAGCCCACTCCAACTAGCGGGCATAGATACGCAGTATTTT CASSPLQLAGIDTQYF
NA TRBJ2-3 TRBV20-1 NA TGCAGTGCTGGCATGGCGGGAAGGCCAGATACGCAGTATTTT CSAGMAGRPDTQYF
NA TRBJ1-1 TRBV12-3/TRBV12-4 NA TGTGCCAGCAGTTGGGTGCCAGGTTGGGGACCCATGAACACTGAAGCTTTCTTT CASSWVPGWGPMNTEAFF
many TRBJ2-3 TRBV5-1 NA TGCGCCAGCAGCGCCCTCGTGGGTGGGGATTCAAATACGCAGTATTTT CASSALVGGDSNTQYF
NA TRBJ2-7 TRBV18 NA TGTGCCAGCTCACCACGAAGGGGACCCCCCTACGAGCAGTACTTC CASSPRRGPPYEQYF
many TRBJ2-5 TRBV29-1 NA TGCAGCGTTGGGGCAGAGACCCAGTACTTC CSVGAETQYF
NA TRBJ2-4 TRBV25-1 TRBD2 TGTGCCAGCAGCCACCGTAGCGGGAGACCAAACATTCAGTACTTC CASSHRSGRPNIQYF
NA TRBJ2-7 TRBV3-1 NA TGTGCCAGCAGCCAAGGGAACGGGCAGTACGAGCAGTACTTC CASSQGNGQYEQYF
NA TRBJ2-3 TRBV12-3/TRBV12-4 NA TGTGCCAGCAGTTTAAAGGGTAGCACAGATACGCAGTATTTT CASSLKGSTDTQYF
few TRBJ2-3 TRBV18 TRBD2 TGTGCCAGCTTTTCGCTAGCGGAACCCACAGATACGCAGTATTTT CASFSLAEPTDTQYF
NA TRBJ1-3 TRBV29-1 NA TGCAGCGTCAGTGGATTAAACTCTGGAAACACCATATATTTT CSVSGLNSGNTIYF
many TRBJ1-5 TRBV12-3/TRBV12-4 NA TGTGCCAGCAGTCCACAGGGAGGGTATAGCAATCAGCCCCAGCATTTT CASSPQGGYSNQPQHF
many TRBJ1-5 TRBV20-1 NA TGCAGTGCTATTAGTGGCAATCAGCCCCAGCATTTT CSAISGNQPQHF
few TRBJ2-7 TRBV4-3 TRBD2 TGCGCCAGCAGCTCACGGACTAGCGTATACGAGCAGTACTTC CASSSRTSVYEQYF
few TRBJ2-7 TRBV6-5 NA TGTGCCAGCAGTTACTCGGGAGCTTCCCCCAGCGAGCAGTACTTC CASSYSGASPSEQYF
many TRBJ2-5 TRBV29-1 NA TGCAGCGTTGAAAGGGTTGAGACCCAGTACTTC CSVERVETQYF
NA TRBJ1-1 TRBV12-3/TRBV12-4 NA TGTGCCAGCATCCATTGGACGGCCAACACTGAAGCTTTCTTT CASIHWTANTEAFF
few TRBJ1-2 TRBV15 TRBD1 TGTGCCACCAGCAGAGCAGGGGGCCAAGGCTACACCTTC CATSRAGGQGYTF
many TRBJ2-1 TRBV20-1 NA TGCAGTGCCATCTATAGCTCCTACAATGAGCAGTTCTTC CSAIYSSYNEQFF
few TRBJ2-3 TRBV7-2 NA TGTGCCAGCAGCTTAGATCCGAGGGGGGATACGCAGTATTTT CASSLDPRGDTQYF
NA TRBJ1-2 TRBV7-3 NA TGTGCCAGCAGCCCGTATCCACCACAGTTGGGAGCTAACTATGGCTACACCTTC CASSPYPPQLGANYGYTF
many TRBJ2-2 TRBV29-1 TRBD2 TGCAGCGTCCGGACTAGCGAGGGCGGGGAGCTGTTTTTT CSVRTSEGGELFF
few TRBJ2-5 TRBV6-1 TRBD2 TGTGCCAGCAGCAGCCTACTAGCGGGGTCGCCGGAGACCCAGTACTTC CASSSLLAGSPETQYF
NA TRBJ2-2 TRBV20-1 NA TGCAGTGCTAGGAGGACCCGCCAGGGTATAAGTTCGAACACCGGGGAGCTGTTTTTT CSARRTRQGISSNTGELFF
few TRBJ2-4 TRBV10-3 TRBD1 TGTGCCATCAGTGATAGGGACAGGGGCCAAAACATTCAGTACTTC CAISDRDRGQNIQYF
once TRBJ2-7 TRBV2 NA TGTGCCAGCGACCCGGGACACCCCTACGAGCAGTACTTC CASDPGHPYEQYF
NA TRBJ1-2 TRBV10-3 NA TGTGCCATCAGTGAGTCCAGTGGAAGTGGCTACACCTTC CAISESSGSGYTF
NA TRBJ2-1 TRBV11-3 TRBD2 TGTGCCAGCAGATCCGGACTAGTATCCAATGAGCAGTTCTTC CASRSGLVSNEQFF
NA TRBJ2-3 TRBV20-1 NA TGCAGTGCCCCCTATGCAGGGGGCACAGATACGCAGTATTTT CSAPYAGGTDTQYF
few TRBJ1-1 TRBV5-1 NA TGCGCCAGCAGCCAAGACCCCGGAGGAACTGAAGCTTTCTTT CASSQDPGGTEAFF